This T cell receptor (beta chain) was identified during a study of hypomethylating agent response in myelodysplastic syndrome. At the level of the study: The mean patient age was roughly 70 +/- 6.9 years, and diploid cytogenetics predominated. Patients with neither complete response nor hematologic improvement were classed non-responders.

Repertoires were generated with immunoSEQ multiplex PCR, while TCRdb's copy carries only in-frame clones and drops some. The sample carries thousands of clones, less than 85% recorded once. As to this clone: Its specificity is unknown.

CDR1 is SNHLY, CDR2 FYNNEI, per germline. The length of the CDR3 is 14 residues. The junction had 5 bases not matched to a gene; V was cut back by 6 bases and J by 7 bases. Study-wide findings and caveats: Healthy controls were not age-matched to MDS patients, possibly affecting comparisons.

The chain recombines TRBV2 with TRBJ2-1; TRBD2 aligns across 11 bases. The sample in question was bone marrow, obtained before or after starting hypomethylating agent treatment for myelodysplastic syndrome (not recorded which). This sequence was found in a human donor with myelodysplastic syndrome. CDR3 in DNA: TGTGCCAGCAGGCCCGGGACTAGCGGAAATGAGCAGTTCTTC. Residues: CASRPGTSGNEQFF.